This T cell receptor (beta chain) was captured in a study of control samples from healthy donors and cancer patients. V lost 5 bases and J 8 bases, leaving 24 bases between the germline ends. Germline V gene sequence: CDR1 GTSNPN, CDR2 SVGIG (reference sequence). This CDR3 has 16 amino acids. TCRdb keeps only in-frame clones here, not all; method: immunoSEQ multiplex PCR. Its listing shows about 200,000 clones. Sequenced input: blood. The sequence came from a woman aged 25 to 45 in good health. The rearrangement links TRBV30 to TRBJ1-4; tentatively, D is TRBD1 (5 bases). CDR3 coding DNA: TGTGCCTGGCGGGGGATAGGGGAGAAAGCTGGGGAAAAACTGTTTTTT. Amino acid sequence: CAWRGIGEKAGEKLFF.